This T cell receptor beta chain was captured in a study of beta chain features in type 1 diabetes. As every portion of the isolated RNA was reverse transcribed, the sequencing read expressed TCRB transcripts. Clones were read by immunoSEQ multiplex PCR, and TCRdb kept only the in-frame ones, dropping some. The sample shows about 620,000 clones, 15% to 17% of them seen only once. Isolation of CD4+ naive, central memory, regulatory and stem cell-like memory cells was achieved by sorting via CD45RO/CCR7/CD25/CD127/CD95/CD27. This CDR3 spans 15 amino acids. After removal of 4 bases from V and 0 bases from J, the junction contained 5 bases not matched to a gene. Germline CDR1 reads KGHSH; CDR2 reads LQKENI. This clone appeared a few times. As yet, its antigen is unknown. The study's findings and limits: Type 1 diabetes patients showed a moderate but significant shortening of TCRB CDR3s in all four CD4+ subsets. Type 1 diabetes patients showed fewer insertions and more deletions at VDJ junctions.

The source is a man aged 18 to 30 in good health. J is TRBJ1-1 and V is TRBV18; 7 nucleotides align to TRBD1. The sequenced sample consisted of naive CD4+ T cells from blood. CDR3 protein: CASSQRTGLNTEAFF. The CDR3 DNA follows: TGTGCCAGCTCACAGAGGACAGGTCTGAACACTGAAGCTTTCTTT. Together with reference TRBV18 and TRBJ1-1, the CDR3 gives the full variable domain: NAGVMQNPRHLVRRRGQEARLRCSPMKGHSHVYWYRQLPEEGLKFMVYLQKENIIDESGMPKERFSAEFPKEGPSILRIQQVVRGDSAAYFCASSQRTGLNTEAFFGQGTRLTVV.